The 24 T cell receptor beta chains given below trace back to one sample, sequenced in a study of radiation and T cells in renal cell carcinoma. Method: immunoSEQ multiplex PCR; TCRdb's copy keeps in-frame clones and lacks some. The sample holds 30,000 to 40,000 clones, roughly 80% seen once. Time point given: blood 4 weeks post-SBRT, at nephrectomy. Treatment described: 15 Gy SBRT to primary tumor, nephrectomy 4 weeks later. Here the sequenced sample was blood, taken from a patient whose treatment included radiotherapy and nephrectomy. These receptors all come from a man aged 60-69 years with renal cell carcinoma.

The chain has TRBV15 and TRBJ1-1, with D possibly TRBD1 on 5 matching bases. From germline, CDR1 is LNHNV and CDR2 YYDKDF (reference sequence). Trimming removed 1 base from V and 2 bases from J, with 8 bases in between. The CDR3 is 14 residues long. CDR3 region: CATSRVGPNTEAFF. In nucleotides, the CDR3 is TGTGCCACCAGCAGAGTGGGACCAAACACTGAAGCTTTCTTT. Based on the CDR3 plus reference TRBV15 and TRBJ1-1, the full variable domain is DAMVIQNPRYQVTQFGKPVTLSCSQTLNHNVMYWYQQKSSQAPKLLFHYYDKDFNNEADTPDNFQSRRPNTSFCFLDIRSPGLGDTAMYLCATSRVGPNTEAFFGQGTRLTVV.

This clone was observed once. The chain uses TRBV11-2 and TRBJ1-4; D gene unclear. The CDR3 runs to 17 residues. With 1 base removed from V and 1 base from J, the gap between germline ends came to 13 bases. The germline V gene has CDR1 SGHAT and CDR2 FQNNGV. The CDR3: CASSLGSGYQTNEKLFF. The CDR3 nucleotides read TGTGCCAGCAGCTTAGGGTCCGGGTATCAAACTAATGAAAAACTGTTTTTT. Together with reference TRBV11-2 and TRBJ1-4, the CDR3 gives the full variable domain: EAGVAQSPRYKIIEKRQSVAFWCNPISGHATLYWYQQILGQGPKLLIQFQNNGVVDDSQLPKDRFSAERLKGVDSTLKIQPAKLEDSAVYLCASSLGSGYQTNEKLFFGSGTQLSVL.

The CDR3 DNA reads as TGCGCCAGCAGCCAAGGACAGAACTACGAGCAGTACTTC. Translating gives CASSQGQNYEQYF. V and J are TRBV4-1 and TRBJ2-7; D is perhaps TRBD1 (5 bases). The germline CDR1 and CDR2 sequences are MGHRA and YSYEKL. CDR3 length: 13 amino acids. The ends were cut back, 1 base at V and 3 bases at J, with 7 bases in the middle.

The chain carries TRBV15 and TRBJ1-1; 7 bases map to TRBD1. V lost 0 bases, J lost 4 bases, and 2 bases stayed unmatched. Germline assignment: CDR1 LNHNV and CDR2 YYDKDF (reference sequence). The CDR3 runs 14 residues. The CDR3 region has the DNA TGTGCCACCAGCAGAGATAACAGGGGCACTGAAGCTTTCTTT. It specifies CATSRDNRGTEAFF.

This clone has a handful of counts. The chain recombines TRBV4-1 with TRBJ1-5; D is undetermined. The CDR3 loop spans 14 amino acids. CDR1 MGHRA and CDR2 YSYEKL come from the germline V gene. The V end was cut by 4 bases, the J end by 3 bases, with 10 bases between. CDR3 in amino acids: CASSPLSFNQPQHF. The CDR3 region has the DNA TGCGCCAGCAGCCCCCTTTCCTTCAATCAGCCCCAGCATTTT.

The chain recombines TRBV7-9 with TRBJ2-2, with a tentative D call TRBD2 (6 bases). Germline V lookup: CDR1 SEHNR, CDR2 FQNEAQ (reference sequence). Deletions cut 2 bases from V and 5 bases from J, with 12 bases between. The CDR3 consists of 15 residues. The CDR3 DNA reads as TGTGCCAGCAGCTTATCGGGAGTTTGGACCGGGGAGCTGTTTTTT. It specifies CASSLSGVWTGELFF.

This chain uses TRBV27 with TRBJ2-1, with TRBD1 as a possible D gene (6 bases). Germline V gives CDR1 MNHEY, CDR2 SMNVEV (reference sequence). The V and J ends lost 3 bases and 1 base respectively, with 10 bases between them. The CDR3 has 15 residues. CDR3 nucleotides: TGTGCCAGCAGTTTCGGACAGTATTCCTACAATGAGCAGTTCTTC. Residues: CASSFGQYSYNEQFF.

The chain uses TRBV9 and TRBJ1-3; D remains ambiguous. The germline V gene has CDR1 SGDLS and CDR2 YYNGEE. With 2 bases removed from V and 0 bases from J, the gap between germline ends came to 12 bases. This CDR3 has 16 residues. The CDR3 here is CASSVSSIPSGNTIYF. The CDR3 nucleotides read TGTGCCAGCAGCGTTTCGTCTATACCCTCTGGAAACACCATATATTTT. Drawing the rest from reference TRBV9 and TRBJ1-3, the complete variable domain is DSGVTQTPKHLITATGQRVTLRCSPRSGDLSVYWYQQSLDQGLQFLIQYYNGEERAKGNILERFSAQQFPDLHSELNLSSLELGDSALYFCASSVSSIPSGNTIYFGEGSWLTVV.

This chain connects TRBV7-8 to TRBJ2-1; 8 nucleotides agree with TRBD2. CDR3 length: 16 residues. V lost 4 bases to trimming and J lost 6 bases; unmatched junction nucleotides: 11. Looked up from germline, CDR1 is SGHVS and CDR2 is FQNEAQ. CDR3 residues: CASSSRLARSINEQFF. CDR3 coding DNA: TGTGCCAGCAGCTCACGACTAGCGCGGAGCATCAATGAGCAGTTCTTC.

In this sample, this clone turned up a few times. CDR3 residues: CASSPRTSGDYEQYF. DNA for the CDR3: TGTGCCAGCTCCCCGAGGACTAGCGGGGACTACGAGCAGTACTTC. This chain links TRBV18 with TRBJ2-7; TRBD2 agrees at 12 bases. Unmatched junction bases numbered 6, after V lost 6 bases and J lost 3 bases. Looked up from germline, CDR1 is KGHSH and CDR2 is LQKENI. The CDR3 covers 15 residues.

The DNA of the CDR3 is TGTGCCAGCAGCCACGGACTAGCGGACCAAGAGACCCAGTACTTC. This encodes CASSHGLADQETQYF. This chain uses TRBV4-2 with TRBJ2-5; 10 nucleotides line up with TRBD2. The CDR3 runs to 15 residues. V lost 3 bases, J lost 0 bases, and 1 base stayed unmatched. Germline V CDR1 and CDR2: LGHNA, YNFKEQ.

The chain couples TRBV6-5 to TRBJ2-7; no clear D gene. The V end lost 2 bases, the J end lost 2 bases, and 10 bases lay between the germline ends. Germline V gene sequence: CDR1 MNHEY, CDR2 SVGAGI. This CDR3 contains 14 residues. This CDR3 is CASSYVGFAYEQYF. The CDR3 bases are TGTGCCAGCAGTTACGTAGGTTTCGCCTACGAGCAGTACTTC.

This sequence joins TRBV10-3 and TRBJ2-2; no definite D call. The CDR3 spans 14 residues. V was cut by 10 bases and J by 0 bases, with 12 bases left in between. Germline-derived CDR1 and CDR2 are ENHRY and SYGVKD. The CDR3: CATRERANTGELFF. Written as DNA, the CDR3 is TGTGCCACTCGCGAGCGTGCGAACACCGGGGAGCTGTTTTTT.

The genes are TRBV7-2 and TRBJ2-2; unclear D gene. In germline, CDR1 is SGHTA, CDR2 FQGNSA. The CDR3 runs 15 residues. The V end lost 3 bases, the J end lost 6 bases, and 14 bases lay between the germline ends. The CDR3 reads CASSLELGFAGELFF. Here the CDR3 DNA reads TGTGCCAGCAGCTTGGAACTGGGTTTCGCCGGGGAGCTGTTTTTT. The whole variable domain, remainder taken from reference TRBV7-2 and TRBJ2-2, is GAGVSQSPSNKVTEKGKDVELRCDPISGHTALYWYRQSLGQGLEFLIYFQGNSAPDKSGLPSDRFSAERTGGSVSTLTIQRTQQEDSAVYLCASSLELGFAGELFFGEGSRLTVL.

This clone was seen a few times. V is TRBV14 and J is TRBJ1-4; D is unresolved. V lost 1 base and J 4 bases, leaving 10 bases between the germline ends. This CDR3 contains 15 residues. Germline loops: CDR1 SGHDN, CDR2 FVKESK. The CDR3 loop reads CASSQGGRNNEKLFF. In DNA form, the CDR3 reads TGTGCCAGCAGCCAAGGTGGTAGAAATAATGAAAAACTGTTTTTT.

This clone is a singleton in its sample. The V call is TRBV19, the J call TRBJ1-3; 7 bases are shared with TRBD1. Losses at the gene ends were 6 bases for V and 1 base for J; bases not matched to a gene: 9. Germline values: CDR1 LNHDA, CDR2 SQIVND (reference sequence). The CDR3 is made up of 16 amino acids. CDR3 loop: CASSGMSRGSGNTIYF. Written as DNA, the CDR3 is TGTGCCAGTAGCGGGATGAGCAGGGGGTCTGGAAACACCATATATTTT.

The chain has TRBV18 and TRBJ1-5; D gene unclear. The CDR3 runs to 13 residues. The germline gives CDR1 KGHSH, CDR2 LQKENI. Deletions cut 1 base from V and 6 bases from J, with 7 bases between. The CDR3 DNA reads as TGTGCCAGCTCACCACAGGGCGGTCAGCCCCAGCATTTT. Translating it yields CASSPQGGQPQHF.

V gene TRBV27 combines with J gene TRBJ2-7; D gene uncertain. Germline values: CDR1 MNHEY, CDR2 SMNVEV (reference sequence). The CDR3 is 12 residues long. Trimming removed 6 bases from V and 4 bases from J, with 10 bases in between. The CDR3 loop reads CASSPFGYEQYF. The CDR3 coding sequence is TGTGCCAGCAGCCCCTTTGGATACGAGCAGTACTTC.

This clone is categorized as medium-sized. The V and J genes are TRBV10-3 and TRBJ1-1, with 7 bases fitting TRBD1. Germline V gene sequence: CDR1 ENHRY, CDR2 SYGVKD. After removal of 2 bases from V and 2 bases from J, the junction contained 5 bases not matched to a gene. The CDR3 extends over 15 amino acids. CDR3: CAISETGTANTEAFF. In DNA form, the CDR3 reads TGTGCCATCAGTGAGACCGGGACAGCCAACACTGAAGCTTTCTTT.

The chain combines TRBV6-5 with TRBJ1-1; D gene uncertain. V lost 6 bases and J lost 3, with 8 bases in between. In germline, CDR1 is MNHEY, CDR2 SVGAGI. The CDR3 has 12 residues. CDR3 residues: CASRDRYTEAFF. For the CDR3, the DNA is TGTGCCAGCAGGGACCGGTACACTGAAGCTTTCTTT.

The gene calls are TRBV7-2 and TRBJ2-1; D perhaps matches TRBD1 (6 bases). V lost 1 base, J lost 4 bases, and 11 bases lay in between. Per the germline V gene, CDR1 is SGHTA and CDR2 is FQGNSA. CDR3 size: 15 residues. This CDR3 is CASSLVRDTYNEQFF. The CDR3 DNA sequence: TGTGCCAGCAGCTTAGTACGGGACACTTACAATGAGCAGTTCTTC.

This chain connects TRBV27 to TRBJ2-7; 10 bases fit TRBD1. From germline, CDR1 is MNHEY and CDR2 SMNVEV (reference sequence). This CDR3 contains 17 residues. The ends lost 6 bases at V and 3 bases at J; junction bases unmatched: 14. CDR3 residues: CASRLTGWRDRGYEQYF. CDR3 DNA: TGTGCCAGCAGACTAACGGGCTGGAGGGACAGGGGCTACGAGCAGTACTTC.

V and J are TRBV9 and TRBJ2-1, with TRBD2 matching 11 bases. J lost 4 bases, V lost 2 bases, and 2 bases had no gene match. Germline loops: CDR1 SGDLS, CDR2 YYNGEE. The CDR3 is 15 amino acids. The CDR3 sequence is CASSVRLAGYNEQFF. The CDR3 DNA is TGTGCCAGCAGCGTTAGACTAGCGGGGTACAATGAGCAGTTCTTC. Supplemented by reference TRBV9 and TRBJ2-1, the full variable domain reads DSGVTQTPKHLITATGQRVTLRCSPRSGDLSVYWYQQSLDQGLQFLIQYYNGEERAKGNILERFSAQQFPDLHSELNLSSLELGDSALYFCASSVRLAGYNEQFFGPGTRLTVL.

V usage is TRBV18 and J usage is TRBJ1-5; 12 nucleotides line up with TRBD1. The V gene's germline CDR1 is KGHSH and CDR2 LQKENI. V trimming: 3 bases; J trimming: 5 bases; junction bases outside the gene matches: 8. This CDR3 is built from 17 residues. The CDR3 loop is CASSPAVGTGGDQPQHF. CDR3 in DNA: TGTGCCAGCTCACCGGCCGTCGGGACAGGGGGCGATCAGCCCCAGCATTTT.